These 4 T cell receptor beta chains were all obtained from the same sample, sequenced in a study of blood T cell repertoires in COVID-19. Some clones are missing from TCRdb's copy, which holds only in-frame ones; the method was immunoSEQ multiplex PCR. The data show about 58,000 clones, nearly 90% seen once. The sequencing input was peripheral blood. The source is a man between 60 and 75 years old with active COVID-19.

V is TRBV21-1 and J is TRBJ2-1; the D segment call TRBD1 is taken from the table without a DNA check. TRBV21-1 is reported as a pseudogene. This CDR3 is 17 amino acids long. As DNA, the CDR3 is TGTGCCAGCAGCAAAGATGGTGACAGGGGGCTCTACAATGAGCAGTTCTTC. This encodes CASSKDGDRGLYNEQFF.

The rearrangement uses TRBV7-8 and TRBJ2-7; D might be TRBD2 (5 bases). Germline loops: CDR1 SGHVS, CDR2 FQNEAQ. V was trimmed by 3 bases and J by 3 bases, leaving 6 bases between them. The CDR3 has 12 amino acids. CDR3 DNA: TGTGCCAGCAGCTTCGGGGTCTACGAGCAGTACTTC. Translation gives CASSFGVYEQYF.

The J gene is TRBJ2-3, the V gene TRBV25-1, with D unclear. V was clipped by 5 bases and J by 2 bases, with 14 bases between them. Germline CDR1 and CDR2: MGHDK and SYGVNS. This CDR3 is built from 15 residues. The CDR3 bases are TGTGCCAGCAGTCTGGGCCTAAGGCCCACAGATACGCAGTATTTT. It specifies CASSLGLRPTDTQYF.

The genes are TRBV19 and TRBJ2-7; 12 positions match TRBD2. Trimming at V came to 8 bases and at J to 0 bases, leaving 5 bases not matched to a gene. The CDR3 totals 15 residues. Germline CDR1 reads LNHDA; CDR2 reads SQIVND (reference sequence). For the CDR3, the DNA is TGTGCCAGTGTAGAGACTAGCGGGAGCTCCTACGAGCAGTACTTC. This encodes CASVETSGSSYEQYF.